The subject of this entry is one TCR beta chain. Its antigen is unidentified. This sample is part of a study of cytomegalovirus exposure and HLA in healthy donors. The study, taken as a whole, reports: Per published accounts, TCR beta sequences correctly predicted the HLA-A and HLA-B alleles of most subjects. Cytomegalovirus association was listed for around 180 TCR beta chains. Within an earlier analysis, most TCR beta V segments proved productive either about 87% or about 30% of the time.

The primer mix had 60 Vbeta and 13 Jbeta primers. Authors' processing steps: Around 83 million unique TCR beta chains, roughly 11 million shared, were counted in a later analysis. Libraries were prepared by immunoSEQ multiplex PCR; TCRdb keeps only in-frame clonotypes and omits some of them. That table gives V, J and clone size, and the DNA gave D and trimming. The profile covers hundreds of thousands of clones, with 65% to 75% appearing a single time and roughly 2% taken by the ten largest. The CDR3 has 14 amino acids. Trimming shortened V by 3 bases and J by 4 bases, and 13 bases separated the two germline ends. CDR1 is KGHSH, CDR2 LQKENI, per germline.

The TCR was taken from a woman aged 25 to 39 in good health and CMV-seronegative. The sequencing sample was made of PBMCs. V usage is TRBV18 and J usage is TRBJ2-7, with D perhaps TRBD1 (6 bases). The DNA of the CDR3 is TGTGCCAGCTCACCTGCGGCAGGGGAATACGAGCAGTACTTC. Its translation is CASSPAAGEYEQYF.